A single sample is the source of the 26 T cell receptor beta chains below, sequenced in a study of spatial heterogeneity in lung cancer. Findings and caveats of the study: Tumor mutation count correlated with how many alpha and beta TCRs expanded intratumorally.

One entry per CDR3 protein, called by TCRdb with MiXCR from the 5' RACE reads. The profile shows some 11,000 distinct CDR3 sequences, under 6.5% of them singletons. The time point denotes: sample taken at primary tumor resection. For these receptors, no antigen is known. The source material was lung tumor tissue, sampled at surgery. The source is a male donor with early-stage non-small cell lung cancer.

This clonotype was seen repeatedly, ten times or more. Within a library made for alpha chains, this beta chain is off target, and its count is uninformative. The chain employs TRBV11-2 and TRBJ2-1; D unclear. Trimming took off 5 bases at V and 6 bases at J, with 14 bases between the two ends. The CDR3 runs 14 residues. Looked up from germline, CDR1 is SGHAT and CDR2 is FQNNGV. As DNA, the CDR3 is TGTGCCAGCAGCCCAGCCCCCCTAGGCAATGAGCAGTTCTTC. Its translation is CASSPAPLGNEQFF.

This clonotype appeared many times. A library prepared for alpha chains yielded this beta chain as an off-target read; its size is of little meaning. This chain links TRBV27 with TRBJ1-5; D remains unclear. The V end was cut by 0 bases, the J end by 1 base, with 7 bases between. Per germline, CDR1 MNHEY and CDR2 SMNVEV (reference sequence). The CDR3 loop spans 15 amino acids. CDR3 coding DNA: TGTGCCAGCAGTTTATCGTCTAGCAGCAATCAGCCCCAGCATTTT. It codes for CASSLSSSSNQPQHF.

This clonotype was seen a handful of times. Within a library made for alpha chains, this beta chain is off target, and its count is uninformative. The V and J genes are TRBV6-5 and TRBJ2-5; D is unclear. CDR3 size: 13 residues. V lost 2 bases and J lost 1, with 5 bases in between. Germline-derived CDR1 and CDR2 are MNHEY and SVGAGI. In DNA form, the CDR3 reads TGTGCCAGCAGTTACCGCCCCCAAGAGACCCAGTACTTC. This encodes CASSYRPQETQYF.

This clonotype qualifies as medium-sized. This beta chain is off target for a library built for alpha chains, so its abundance means little. The J gene is TRBJ1-1, the V gene TRBV4-3, with 7 nucleotides matching TRBD1. The V segment lost 0 bases and the J segment 8 bases; nucleotides outside the gene matches: 3. The CDR3 length is 13 residues. Germline lookup yields CDR1 LGHNA and CDR2 YSLEER. CDR3 nucleotides: TGCGCCAGCAGCCAAGATGGGACAGCGGAAGCTTTCTTT. As protein: CASSQDGTAEAFF.

This clonotype is medium-sized. This beta chain came through as a stray read in a library set up for alpha chains, and its size says little. This chain joins TRBV5-1 and TRBJ2-3, with D unresolved. V was clipped by 2 bases and J by 2 bases, with 3 bases between them. CDR3 size: 12 residues. In germline, CDR1 is SGHRS, CDR2 YFSETQ. The CDR3, as DNA: TGCGCCAGCAGCTTATACACAGATACGCAGTATTTT. It codes for CASSLYTDTQYF.

This clonotype came up many times. A library made for alpha chains picked up this beta chain off target, so its size means little. J is TRBJ2-4 and V is TRBV13; D is perhaps TRBD1 (5 bases). The V gene's germline CDR1 is PRHDT and CDR2 FYEKMQ (reference sequence). The CDR3 extends over 17 amino acids. V gave up 2 bases and J gave up 0 bases, with 14 bases separating them. CDR3 in DNA: TGTGCCAGCAGCTTACCGTCGGCAGGACAAGCCAAAAACATTCAGTACTTC. This gives the protein CASSLPSAGQAKNIQYF.

This clonotype was counted ten times or more. In a library made to pick up alpha chains, this beta chain is a stray read with a size that means little. The chain recombines TRBV20-1 with TRBJ2-3; D not certain. V lost 0 bases to trimming and J lost 4 bases, with 5 bases between them. Germline V gene sequence: CDR1 DFQATT, CDR2 SNEGSKA (reference sequence). The CDR3 runs 12 residues. CDR3: CSARDGSDTQYF. DNA of the CDR3: TGCAGTGCTAGAGATGGGTCAGATACGCAGTATTTT.

This clonotype was observed at least ten times. This beta chain slipped into a library made for alpha chains as a stray read, so its size is not meaningful. The chain combines TRBV11-3 with TRBJ2-2; a weak D match, TRBD2 (6 bases). The CDR3 length is 14 residues. V shed 5 bases and J shed 1 base, with 8 bases lying between them. Germline CDR1 SGHNT, CDR2 YENEEA. CDR3 sequence reads: CASSTRGNTGELFF. CDR3 DNA: TGTGCCAGCAGCACGCGGGGGAACACCGGGGAGCTGTTTTTT.

This clonotype was found many times. The library was designed around alpha chains, so this beta chain is a stray read whose abundance carries little weight. The gene calls are TRBV20-1 and TRBJ2-5, with a tentative D call TRBD1 (6 bases). CDR1 is DFQATT, CDR2 SNEGSKA, per germline (reference sequence). The V end lost 4 bases, the J end lost 5 bases, and 11 bases lay between the germline ends. This CDR3 has 12 amino acids. The CDR3 nucleotides are TGCAGTGCTAACACAGGGTCGGAGACCCAGTACTTC. Its translation is CSANTGSETQYF.

This clonotype was detected many times. This beta chain is an off-target read within a library intended for alpha chains, so its frequency means little. The rearrangement links TRBV28 to TRBJ2-5, with a possible D match to TRBD2 (6 bases). V was pared by 6 bases and J by 0 bases, with 14 bases between. The CDR3 contains 15 residues. Germline V gives CDR1 MDHEN, CDR2 SYDVKM. The CDR3 region is CASRSGRDYQETQYF. The CDR3 DNA reads TGTGCCAGCAGGTCTGGCCGGGACTACCAAGAGACCCAGTACTTC.

This clonotype was counted at least ten times. This beta chain is off target for a library built for alpha chains, so its abundance means little. The chain has TRBV5-4 and TRBJ1-1; no clear D. V was trimmed by 0 bases and J by 8 bases, leaving 11 bases between them. In germline, CDR1 is SGHNT, CDR2 YYREEE (reference sequence). The CDR3 is 13 residues long. The CDR3 loop reads CASSLVPVTEAFF. Here the CDR3 DNA reads TGTGCCAGCAGCTTGGTGCCGGTGACGGAAGCTTTCTTT.

This clonotype has a count of ten or more. This beta chain is off target for a library built for alpha chains, so its abundance means little. The chain carries TRBV12-3 or TRBV12-4 and TRBJ1-5; the match to TRBD1 covers 7 bases. This CDR3 contains 15 residues. The V and J ends lost 2 bases and 3 bases, in that order; junction bases with no gene match: 4. The CDR3 region has the DNA TGTGCCAGCAGTTTAATGACAGGGAACAATCAGCCCCAGCATTTT. It is translated as CASSLMTGNNQPQHF.

This clonotype was counted a single time. A much larger clone lies one base from this, so it may be a read error. The library was designed around alpha chains, so this beta chain is a stray read whose abundance carries little weight. The gene calls are TRBV6-1 and TRBJ2-7, with D possibly TRBD2 on 5 matching bases. Trimming pared 5 bases from V and 3 bases from J, leaving 17 bases between. The germline gives CDR1 MNHNS, CDR2 SASEGT. This CDR3 is 15 amino acids long. The CDR3 spells CASSSPWTGIYEQYF. CDR3 DNA: TGTGCCAGCAGTAGTCCCTGGACTGGTATCTACGAGCAGTACTTC.

This clonotype was picked up many times. This beta chain slipped into a library made for alpha chains as a stray read, so its size is not meaningful. The V gene is TRBV5-1, the J gene TRBJ2-1; TRBD2 agrees at 7 bases. This CDR3 has 14 amino acids. Germline V gene data show CDR1 as SGHRS and CDR2 as YFSETQ. V lost 6 bases and J lost 2; bases outside the gene matches: 5. The CDR3 loop is CASKSGETYNEQFF. The CDR3 DNA follows: TGCGCCAGCAAAAGCGGGGAGACCTACAATGAGCAGTTCTTC.

This clonotype was picked up many times. The size of this beta chain means little, since it is a stray read in a library made for alpha chains. V gene TRBV5-6 combines with J gene TRBJ2-1; TRBD1 matches at 7 bases. V lost 4 bases to trimming and J lost 6 bases; unmatched junction nucleotides: 7. In germline, CDR1 is SGHDT, CDR2 YYEEEE. The CDR3 is 14 amino acids. The CDR3 loop is CASSRQGVVNEQFF. As DNA, the CDR3 is TGTGCCAGCAGCAGGCAGGGGGTTGTCAATGAGCAGTTCTTC. Variable domain in full (rest from reference TRBV5-6 and TRBJ2-1): DAGVTQSPTHLIKTRGQQVTLRCSPKSGHDTVSWYQQALGQGPQFIFQYYEEEERQRGNFPDRFSGHQFPNYSSELNVNALLLGDSALYLCASSRQGVVNEQFFGPGTRLTVL.

This clonotype ranks as medium-sized. As an off-target read in a library built for alpha chains, this beta chain has a frequency of little significance. The chain combines TRBV10-3 with TRBJ1-5, with D unclear. This CDR3 has 14 amino acids. Per germline, CDR1 ENHRY and CDR2 SYGVKD. Trimming shortened V by 4 bases and J by 4 bases, and 11 bases separated the two germline ends. The CDR3 DNA is TGTGCCATCAGTGGAGCGGGCGCTAATCAGCCCCAGCATTTT. This codes for CAISGAGANQPQHF.

This clonotype has a handful of counts. For a library built for alpha chains, this beta chain is a stray read; little rests on its size. The chain carries TRBV5-1 and TRBJ2-7; tentatively, D is TRBD2 (5 bases). Per the germline V gene, CDR1 is SGHRS and CDR2 is YFSETQ. Trimming stripped 3 bases from V and 4 bases from J, with 11 bases between. The CDR3 has 13 amino acids. CDR3 nucleotide sequence: TGCGCCAGCAGCTCGCAGACGGGATACGAGCAGTACTTC. It is translated as CASSSQTGYEQYF.

This clonotype showed up just a few times. For a library built for alpha chains, this beta chain is a stray read; little rests on its size. The chain combines TRBV20-1 with TRBJ2-1, with D tentatively TRBD2 (7 bases). This CDR3 is 13 amino acids long. With 5 bases removed from V and 5 bases from J, the gap between germline ends came to 13 bases. From germline, CDR1 is DFQATT and CDR2 SNEGSKA (reference sequence). In DNA form, the CDR3 reads TGCAGTGCTTTTTCGGGGGGCCACAATGAGCAGTTCTTC. Translating it yields CSAFSGGHNEQFF.

Regarding this clonotype: With the library built for alpha chains, this beta chain is off target and its frequency is not meaningful. In DNA, the CDR3 is TGTGCCAGCAGTTCGGACACCTTCTCCTACGAGCAGTACTTC. This gives the protein CASSSDTFSYEQYF. The chain recombines TRBV12-3 or TRBV12-4 with TRBJ2-7; TRBD1 is a possible D gene (5 bases). V shed 4 bases and J shed 0 bases, with 10 bases lying between them. The CDR3 is made up of 14 amino acids.

In regard to this clonotype: This beta chain turned up in a library designed for alpha chains; as an off-target read, its abundance says little. The rearrangement uses TRBV5-1 and TRBJ2-4, with a possible D match to TRBD2 (5 bases). Trimming took off 4 bases at V and 6 bases at J, with 17 bases between the two ends. In germline, CDR1 is SGHRS, CDR2 YFSETQ. The CDR3 consists of 15 residues. Here the CDR3 DNA reads TGCGCCAGCAGCGTGGAGGATGGAGGAAGAAACATTCAGTACTTC. Encoded protein: CASSVEDGGRNIQYF.

About this clonotype: This beta chain turned up in a library designed for alpha chains; as an off-target read, its abundance says little. V usage is TRBV20-1 and J usage is TRBJ1-2, with D perhaps matching TRBD1 (5 bases). V lost 5 bases to trimming and J lost 3 bases, with 13 bases between them. Germline CDR1 and CDR2: DFQATT and SNEGSKA (reference sequence). The length of the CDR3 is 13 residues. CDR3 nucleotide sequence: TGCAGTGCTGGGGGGGAGATCCACTATGGCTACACCTTC. It specifies CSAGGEIHYGYTF.

There are many counts of this clonotype. As an off-target read in a library built for alpha chains, this beta chain has a frequency of little significance. The chain has TRBV20-1 and TRBJ2-3, with D unclear. Trimming shortened V by 5 bases and J by 3 bases, and 15 bases separated the two germline ends. CDR3 size: 14 residues. The germline V gene encodes CDR1 DFQATT and CDR2 SNEGSKA (reference sequence). The DNA for the CDR3 is TGCAGTGCTTACCACCCCGGGCCTACAGATACGCAGTATTTT. As protein: CSAYHPGPTDTQYF.

In its sample, this clonotype ranks as medium-sized. For a library built for alpha chains, this beta chain is a stray read; little rests on its size. The genes are TRBV29-1 and TRBJ2-7, with a possible D match to TRBD1 (5 bases). CDR1 is SQVTM and CDR2 is ANQGSEA in the germline V gene. The CDR3 has 13 amino acids. The V end was cut by 7 bases, the J end by 0 bases, with 13 bases between. CDR3 in DNA: TGCAGCGCAATTCAGGGAAACTCCTACGAGCAGTACTTC. Its translation is CSAIQGNSYEQYF.

Many counts were recorded for this clonotype. For a library built for alpha chains, this beta chain is a stray read; little rests on its size. The chain has TRBV28 and TRBJ1-2; D is perhaps TRBD1 (6 bases). The germline gives CDR1 MDHEN, CDR2 SYDVKM. CDR3 size: 15 residues. V lost 5 bases, J lost 4 bases, and 17 bases lay in between. DNA of the CDR3: TGTGCCAGCAGTAGTTCGGGGGCCCCCACCTATGGCTACACCTTC. Encoded protein: CASSSSGAPTYGYTF.

This clonotype was counted at least ten times. The library was prepared for alpha chains; this beta chain is a stray read, so its frequency means little. The CDR3 protein is CASSRQGNQPQHF. The CDR3 DNA sequence: TGTGCCAGTAGTAGACAGGGTAATCAGCCCCAGCATTTT. The V gene is TRBV19, the J gene TRBJ1-5; 7 positions match TRBD1. The J segment lost 4 bases and the V segment lost 4 bases, leaving 1 base of the junction unmatched. This CDR3 spans 13 amino acids. Germline assignment: CDR1 LNHDA and CDR2 SQIVND (reference sequence).

This clonotype was counted many times. As an off-target read in a library built for alpha chains, this beta chain has a frequency of little significance. J is TRBJ1-2 and V is TRBV11-2, with D possibly TRBD1 on 5 matching bases. Trimming stripped 1 base from V and 2 bases from J, with 5 bases between. This CDR3 comprises 13 residues. Germline CDR1 reads SGHAT; CDR2 reads FQNNGV. In DNA, the CDR3 is TGTGCCAGCAGCTTAGGGACAAACTATGGCTACACCTTC. Translating gives CASSLGTNYGYTF.